The T cell receptor (beta chain) under discussion was sequenced for a study of OX40 agonist ivuxolimab in advanced cancers. This table comes from immunoSEQ multiplex PCR, and its TCRdb copy is limited to in-frame clones, with some not included. The table includes about 66,000 clones, roughly 90% detected once. The input for sequencing was CD4+ or CD8+ T cells sorted from blood, taken in a trial of the OX40 agonist ivuxolimab. This clonotype originated in an adult with an advanced solid tumor such as melanoma, head and neck, liver or kidney cancer.

In nucleotides, the CDR3 is TGTGCCAGCAGCCAACGACAGGGGAGCCACAATGAGCAGTTCTTC. Protein sequence: CASSQRQGSHNEQFF. This rearrangement joins TRBV7-3 to TRBJ2-1; 8 positions agree with TRBD1. J was trimmed by 5 bases and V by 5 bases; bases with no gene match: 8. The CDR3 contains 15 residues. Germline V lookup: CDR1 SGHTA, CDR2 FQGTGA.